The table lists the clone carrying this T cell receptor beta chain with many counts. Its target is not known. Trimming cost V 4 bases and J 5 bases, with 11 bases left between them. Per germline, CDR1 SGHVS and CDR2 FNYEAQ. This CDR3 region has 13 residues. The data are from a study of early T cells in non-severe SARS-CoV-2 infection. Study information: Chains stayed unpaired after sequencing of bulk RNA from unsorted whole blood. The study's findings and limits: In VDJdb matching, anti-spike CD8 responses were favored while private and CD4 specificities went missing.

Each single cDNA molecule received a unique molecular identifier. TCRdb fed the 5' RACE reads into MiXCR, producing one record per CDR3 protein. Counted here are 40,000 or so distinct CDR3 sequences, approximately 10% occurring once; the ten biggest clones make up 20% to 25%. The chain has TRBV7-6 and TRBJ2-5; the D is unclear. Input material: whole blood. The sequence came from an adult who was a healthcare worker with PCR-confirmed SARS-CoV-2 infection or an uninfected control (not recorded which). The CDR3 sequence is CASSSNRVETQYF. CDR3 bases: TGTGCCAGCAGCTCGAATAGGGTGGAGACCCAGTACTTC.